A single TCR beta chain is shown here with its context. The data originate from a study of blood T cell repertoires in COVID-19. All enrollees were roughly 18 to 90 years old and from about two dozen US areas. Grouping used clinical history reported by participants in a survey and questionnaire. Recovered status in Cohort 3 required two negative PCRs, clearance, or symptom resolution. Trimming shortened V by 0 bases and J by 9 bases, and 10 bases separated the two germline ends. Per the germline V gene, CDR1 is SGDLS and CDR2 is YYNGEE. This CDR3 has 14 amino acids. The repertoire was sequenced with immunoSEQ multiplex PCR; TCRdb's copy has only in-frame clones and lacks some. The top ten hold approximately 0.55% of the sample, which has approximately 440,000 clones, 90% seen once.

This chain connects TRBV9 to TRBJ1-6; D not resolved. Specimen: PBMCs or T cells enriched from blood (not recorded which). The receptor comes from a man between 18 and 29 years old who had recovered from COVID-19. CDR3 residues: CASSVESYGSPLHF. In nucleotides, the CDR3 is TGTGCCAGCAGCGTAGAAAGCTATGGTTCACCCCTCCACTTT.